The T cell receptor (beta chain) described here comes from a study of response to subunit inactivated influenza vaccine. TCRdb re-derived calls from the RT-PCR reads in MiXCR, one entry per CDR3 protein. Of more than 150,000 distinct CDR3 sequences listed, about 10% are singletons. Germline V CDR1 and CDR2: SSHAT, FNYEAQ (reference sequence). The CDR3 consists of 14 residues. Study-level results: T cells newly recruited by each seasonal influenza vaccination are few, the authors suggested.

This clonotype was counted only a few times. Its antigen is undetermined. One junction end does not reproduce the germline sequence, and a read error may be involved. V usage is TRBV7-7 and J usage is TRBJ2-1, with no clear D. The TCR comes from a man aged 50-75 years who received an inactivated influenza vaccine. This specimen was CD8+ T cells sorted from PBMCs, taken around 25 months after vaccination. DNA for the CDR3: TGTGCTAGCAGCCCCCTCGGCTCCTACAATGAGCAGTTCTTC. Encoded protein: CASSPLGSYNEQFF.